This T cell receptor (beta chain) was captured by sequencing in a study of blood T cell repertoires in COVID-19. Overall study context: Italy, Spain and the United States were the sources of the convalescent and acute COVID-19 samples. From T cells, B-cell-depleted T cells, or PBMCs came the material, which was cDNA or gDNA.

In the original workflow: For nucleated cells, counts were estimated from reference gene primer amplification. Produced via immunoSEQ multiplex PCR; TCRdb's table is partial and in-frame only. D and trimming were read from the DNA, whereas the V and J calls and clone size are those reported in that table. The data contain some 170,000 clones, approximately 80% of them seen just once; the ten biggest clones take up around 6.3%. Per the germline V gene, CDR1 is SQVTM and CDR2 is ANQGSEA. The CDR3 extends over 16 amino acids. V lost 0 bases to trimming and J lost 0 bases, with 13 bases between them. This chain joins TRBV29-1 and TRBJ2-3; D is possibly TRBD2 (5 bases). The sequencing input was peripheral blood. The TCR was taken from a woman in her forties with COVID-19, enrolled during active disease. CDR3 amino acids: CSVEDRASRSTDTQYF. Written as DNA, the CDR3 is TGCAGCGTTGAAGACCGGGCTAGCAGAAGCACAGATACGCAGTATTTT.